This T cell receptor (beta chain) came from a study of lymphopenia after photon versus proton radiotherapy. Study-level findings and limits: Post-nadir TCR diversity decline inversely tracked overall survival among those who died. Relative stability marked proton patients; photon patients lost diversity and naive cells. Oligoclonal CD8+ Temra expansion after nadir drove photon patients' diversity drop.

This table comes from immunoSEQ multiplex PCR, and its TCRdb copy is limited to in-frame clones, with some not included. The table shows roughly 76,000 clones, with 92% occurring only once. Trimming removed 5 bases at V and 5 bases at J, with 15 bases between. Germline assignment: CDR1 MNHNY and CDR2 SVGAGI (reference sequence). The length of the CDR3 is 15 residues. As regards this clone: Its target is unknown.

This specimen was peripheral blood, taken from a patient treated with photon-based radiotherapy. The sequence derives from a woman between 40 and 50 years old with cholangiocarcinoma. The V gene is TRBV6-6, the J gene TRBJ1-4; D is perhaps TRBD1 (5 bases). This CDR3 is CASSSQGGTNEKLFF. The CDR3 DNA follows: TGTGCCAGCAGTAGCCAGGGAGGGACGAATGAAAAACTGTTTTTT.